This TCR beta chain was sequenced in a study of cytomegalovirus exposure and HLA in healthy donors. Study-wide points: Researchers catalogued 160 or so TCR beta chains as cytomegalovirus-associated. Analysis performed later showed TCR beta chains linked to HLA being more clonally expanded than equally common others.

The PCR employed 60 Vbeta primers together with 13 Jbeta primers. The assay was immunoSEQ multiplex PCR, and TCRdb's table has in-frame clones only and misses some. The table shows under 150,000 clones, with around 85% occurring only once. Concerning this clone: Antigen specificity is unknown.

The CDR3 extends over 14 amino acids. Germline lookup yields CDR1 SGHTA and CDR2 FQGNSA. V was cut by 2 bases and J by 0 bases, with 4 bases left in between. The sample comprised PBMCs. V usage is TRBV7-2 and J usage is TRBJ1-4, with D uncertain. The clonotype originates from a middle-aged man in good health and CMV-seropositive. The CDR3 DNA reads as TGTGCCAGCAGCTTATCGGCAACTAATGAAAAACTGTTTTTT. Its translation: CASSLSATNEKLFF. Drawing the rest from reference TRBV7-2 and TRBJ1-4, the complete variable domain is GAGVSQSPSNKVTEKGKDVELRCDPISGHTALYWYRQSLGQGLEFLIYFQGNSAPDKSGLPSDRFSAERTGGSVSTLTIQRTQQEDSAVYLCASSLSATNEKLFFGSGTQLSVL.